In its sample, the clone carrying this T cell receptor (beta chain) was seen a few times. These data originate in a study of cytomegalovirus exposure and HLA in healthy donors. This PCR relied on a set of 60 Vbeta primers and 13 Jbeta primers. Data came from immunoSEQ multiplex PCR; TCRdb stores just in-frame clones and leaves some out. The table includes about 100,000 clones, roughly 79% detected once. The V gene end was trimmed by 4 bases and the J gene end by 10 bases; junction bases not matched to a gene: 12. Per germline, CDR1 SGHRS and CDR2 YFSETQ. This CDR3 spans 16 amino acids. The sample comprised PBMCs. This chain uses TRBV5-1 with TRBJ2-1; 12 bases match TRBD2. This TCR was sampled from a man aged 55 to 69 in good health and CMV-seropositive. The CDR3 nucleotides are TGCGCCAGCAGCCGTACTAGCGGGGGGCCCGGCGGGGAGCAGTTCTTC. Amino acid sequence: CASSRTSGGPGGEQFF. Filled out from reference TRBV5-1 and TRBJ2-1, the complete variable domain reads KAGVTQTPRYLIKTRGQQVTLSCSPISGHRSVSWYQQTPGQGLQFLFEYFSETQRNKGNFPGRFSGRQFSNSRSEMNVSTLELGDSALYLCASSRTSGGPGGEQFFGPGTRLTVL.